Listed here are 21 T cell receptor beta chains from one sample, sequenced in a study of CD8 T cells in ankylosing spondylitis. Whole-study results and caveats: Several highly homologous variants formed a TCR beta motif that appeared characteristic of ankylosing spondylitis blood.

One entry per CDR3 protein results from TCRdb running MiXCR on the 5' RACE reads. In the table there are 390,000 or so distinct CDR3 sequences, around 20% of which are singletons. Their target antigens are unknown. Sample: blood, either unsorted or a sorted T cell fraction (not recorded which). These receptors originate from a male donor with ankylosing spondylitis.

On this clonotype itself: A read error may account for a junction end that differs from germline. The rearrangement joins TRBV29-1 to TRBJ2-1; 13 bases align to TRBD2. This CDR3 has 17 residues. CDR1 SQVTM and CDR2 ANQGSEA come from the germline V gene. In DNA, the CDR3 is TGCAGCGTAGAAGGGACTAGCGGGGCTGGGAACTACAATGAGCAGTTCTTC. Its protein product is CSVEGTSGAGNYNEQFF.

CDR3: CSASPTSSGRAYEQYF. CDR3 sequence (DNA): TGCAGTGCTAGTCCGACGTCTAGCGGGAGGGCCTACGAGCAGTACTTC. The rearrangement uses TRBV20-1 and TRBJ2-7, with TRBD2 identical over 12 bases. The V gene's germline CDR1 is DFQATT and CDR2 SNEGSKA (reference sequence). Trimming at V came to 3 bases and at J to 2 bases, leaving 8 bases not matched to a gene. The CDR3 has 16 amino acids.

This clonotype came up once. The genes are TRBV28 and TRBJ1-4; maybe TRBD1 (5 bases). CDR3 size: 11 residues. From germline, CDR1 is MDHEN and CDR2 SYDVKM. The DNA of the CDR3 is TGTGGGACGGGGGGGTACGAAAAACTGTTTTTT. Residues: CGTGGYEKLFF.

This clonotype turned up a few times. The chain links TRBV5-1 to TRBJ1-1; 9 bases align to TRBD1. The CDR3 has 14 residues. Losses at the gene ends were 4 bases for V and 5 bases for J; bases not matched to a gene: 6. Looked up from germline, CDR1 is SGHRS and CDR2 is YFSETQ. The CDR3 DNA follows: TGCGCCAGCAGCGAAGGGACAGGGAGGACTGAAGCTTTCTTT. Amino acid sequence: CASSEGTGRTEAFF.

This sequence joins TRBV5-1 and TRBJ1-1; 8 bases are shared with TRBD1. CDR1 and CDR2 from the germline V gene are SGHRS and YFSETQ. This CDR3 region has 13 residues. Trimming removed 5 bases from V and 10 bases from J; junction bases left unmatched: 10. The DNA for the CDR3 is TGCGCCAGCAGACAGGACAGGGCCCTGGGAGCTTTCTTT. Amino acid sequence: CASRQDRALGAFF.

This clonotype was counted only a few times. The V gene is TRBV3-1, the J gene TRBJ2-7; the D is unclear. The V end was cut by 1 base, the J end by 2 bases, with 6 bases between. The CDR3 is made up of 13 amino acids. Germline-derived CDR1 and CDR2 are LGHDT and YNNKEL (reference sequence). The CDR3 protein is CASSQASTYEQYF. The CDR3 nucleotides are TGTGCCAGCAGCCAAGCCTCGACCTACGAGCAGTACTTC.

The V call is TRBV4-2, the J call TRBJ1-1, with no clear D. The V end lost 4 bases, the J end lost 4 bases, and 22 bases lay between the germline ends. Germline CDR1 and CDR2: LGHNA and YNFKEQ. This CDR3 is built from 17 residues. The CDR3 DNA reads as TGTGCCAGCAGCCCCCACCCCAAGGGTCCGGGGAGCACTGAAGCTTTCTTT. It yields the protein CASSPHPKGPGSTEAFF.

This clonotype was recorded a few times. This chain connects TRBV19 to TRBJ1-4, with D unresolved. V was trimmed by 6 bases and J by 0 bases, leaving 14 bases between them. Germline CDR1 is LNHDA and CDR2 is SQIVND (reference sequence). The CDR3 has 16 amino acids. The CDR3, as DNA: TGTGCCAGTAGGGATCCAGGTCGGTCAACTAATGAAAAACTGTTTTTT. Protein sequence: CASRDPGRSTNEKLFF.

This clonotype was counted a few times. This chain joins TRBV3-1 and TRBJ2-1; no firm D call. Trimming pared 5 bases from V and 3 bases from J, leaving 11 bases between. This CDR3 region has 14 residues. The V gene's germline CDR1 is LGHDT and CDR2 YNNKEL (reference sequence). The CDR3 spells CASSNWVGYNEQFF. In DNA form, the CDR3 reads TGTGCCAGCAGCAACTGGGTTGGCTACAATGAGCAGTTCTTC.

This sequence joins TRBV9 and TRBJ2-1; 10 nucleotides line up with TRBD2. The CDR3 is made up of 16 amino acids. The germline gives CDR1 SGDLS, CDR2 YYNGEE. V lost 0 bases and J lost 6; bases outside the gene matches: 6. The CDR3 DNA reads TGTGCCAGCAGCGTAGTCGGAGCGGGAGGGCTCAATGAGCAGTTCTTC. Its protein is CASSVVGAGGLNEQFF.

CDR3 residues: CASSHLYTGELFF. The CDR3, as DNA: TGTGCCAGCAGCCACCTTTACACCGGGGAGCTGTTTTTT. The V gene is TRBV3-1, the J gene TRBJ2-2; D gene unclear. Germline CDR1 LGHDT, CDR2 YNNKEL (reference sequence). The V end was cut by 3 bases, the J end by 3 bases, with 5 bases between. The CDR3 has 13 residues.

V usage is TRBV20-1 and J usage is TRBJ2-3, with TRBD2 matching over 11 bases. The CDR3 is 13 amino acids. Trimming at V came to 7 bases and at J to 6 bases, leaving 6 bases not matched to a gene. Germline V gives CDR1 DFQATT, CDR2 SNEGSKA (reference sequence). This chain's CDR3 is CSVASGRWDTQYF. The CDR3, as DNA: TGCAGTGTCGCTAGCGGGAGGTGGGATACGCAGTATTTT.

This chain links TRBV7-2 with TRBJ2-7; TRBD2 agrees at 13 bases. The V and J ends lost 2 bases and 6 bases, in that order; junction bases with no gene match: 7. The V gene's germline CDR1 is SGHTA and CDR2 FQGNSA. The CDR3 is 16 residues long. The CDR3 coding sequence is TGTGCCAGCAGCTTAAACTTACTAGCGGGAGGGGGCGAGCAGTACTTC. It is translated as CASSLNLLAGGGEQYF.

This chain joins TRBV5-1 and TRBJ2-3; TRBD1 matches 10 bases. Germline values: CDR1 SGHRS, CDR2 YFSETQ. Trimming cost V 4 bases and J 1 base; bases outside gene matches: 6. This CDR3 has 16 residues. This CDR3 is CASSITGTGGTDTQYF. The CDR3 coding sequence is TGCGCCAGCAGCATCACCGGGACAGGGGGCACAGATACGCAGTATTTT.

This clonotype was found many times. The rearrangement links TRBV5-1 to TRBJ2-2, with TRBD2 as a possible D gene (6 bases). Germline V gene sequence: CDR1 SGHRS, CDR2 YFSETQ. The CDR3 length is 15 residues. V dropped 3 bases and J dropped 3 bases, with 12 bases sitting between them. The CDR3 DNA follows: TGCGCCAGCAGCTGGGACGGGGGATACACCGGGGAGCTGTTTTTT. It specifies CASSWDGGYTGELFF. Supplemented by reference TRBV5-1 and TRBJ2-2, the full variable domain reads KAGVTQTPRYLIKTRGQQVTLSCSPISGHRSVSWYQQTPGQGLQFLFEYFSETQRNKGNFPGRFSGRQFSNSRSEMNVSTLELGDSALYLCASSWDGGYTGELFFGEGSRLTVL.

The gene calls are TRBV7-2 and TRBJ2-5; 15 positions match TRBD2. V gave up 1 base and J gave up 5 bases; unmatched junction bases: 2. This CDR3 contains 16 residues. Germline V gene lookup returns CDR1 SGHTA and CDR2 FQGNSA. CDR3 sequence (DNA): TGTGCCAGCAGCTTAGGGACTAGCGGGAGGGTTGAGACCCAGTACTTC. Protein: CASSLGTSGRVETQYF.

This chain joins TRBV7-2 and TRBJ2-7; D is unresolved. The CDR3 has 14 amino acids. Trimming took off 2 bases at V and 6 bases at J, with 14 bases between the two ends. The germline gives CDR1 SGHTA, CDR2 FQGNSA. The CDR3 loop is CASSLNGPPAEQYF. The CDR3, as DNA: TGTGCCAGCAGCTTAAACGGGCCCCCGGCCGAGCAGTACTTC.

This clonotype was seen a handful of times. The genes are TRBV21-1 and TRBJ2-1. TRBV21-1 is assigned pseudogene status. The CDR3 spans 16 residues. The CDR3 loop is CASSSPMFPPYNEQFF. In DNA, the CDR3 is TGTGCCAGCAGCAGCCCAATGTTCCCACCTTACAATGAGCAGTTCTTC.

The chain employs TRBV28 and TRBJ2-2, with TRBD2 identical over 7 bases. The CDR3 totals 13 residues. Germline values: CDR1 MDHEN, CDR2 SYDVKM. The junction had 7 bases not matched to a gene; V was cut back by 8 bases and J by 7 bases. CDR3 nucleotides: TGTGCCAGCCTCCTGACTAGCCACGGGGAGCTGTTTTTT. Protein product: CASLLTSHGELFF.

The V call is TRBV7-3, the J call TRBJ2-2; D remains unclear. V shed 6 bases and J shed 4 bases, with 9 bases lying between them. The CDR3 is 13 amino acids. Germline values: CDR1 SGHTA, CDR2 FQGTGA. The DNA for the CDR3 is TGTGCCAGCAGGGTAGATCCCACCGGGGAGCTGTTTTTT. Translating it yields CASRVDPTGELFF.

This clonotype was found a few times. The chain has TRBV12-3 or TRBV12-4 and TRBJ2-6; unclear D gene. This CDR3 has 16 amino acids. V shed 5 bases and J shed 0 bases, with 11 bases lying between them. The CDR3 DNA reads TGTGCCAGCAGTCCCTCGGGCCGCTCTGGGGCCAACGTCCTGACTTTC. It encodes CASSPSGRSGANVLTF.